The 16 T cell receptor beta chains listed next were all sequenced from one sample in a study of T cells after posttransplantation cyclophosphamide. Profiling relied on immunoSEQ multiplex PCR, and the TCRdb table lists in-frame clones only, not all of them. This sample has over 35,000 clones and no singletons, with 2% to 2.5% in the ten largest. Sequences were obtained from PBMCs. All receptors derive from a man aged 50 to 60 in good health, CMV-negative, and a related stem cell transplant donor.

This clone was picked up many times. The chain has TRBV9 and TRBJ1-5, with D hard to call. V was pared by 0 bases and J by 3 bases, with 7 bases between. The CDR3 is 14 residues long. In germline, CDR1 is SGDLS, CDR2 YYNGEE. The CDR3 DNA follows: TGTGCCAGCAGCGTAGGCGAGTCCAATCAGCCCCAGCATTTT. Translation gives CASSVGESNQPQHF.

This clone has a handful of counts. The chain is built from TRBV5-8 and TRBJ2-5, with D possibly TRBD2 on 6 matching bases. Germline V lookup: CDR1 SGHTS, CDR2 YDEGEE. There are 15 residues in the CDR3. V lost 3 bases, J lost 2 bases, and 14 bases lay in between. CDR3 coding DNA: TGTGCCAGCAGCTCCAAGGGACTTCTACAAGAGACCCAGTACTTC. It translates to CASSSKGLLQETQYF. Full variable domain (outside the CDR3, taken from reference TRBV5-8 and TRBJ2-5): EAGVTQSPTHLIKTRGQQATLRCSPISGHTSVYWYQQALGLGLQFLLWYDEGEERNRGNFPPRFSGRQFPNYSSELNVNALELEDSALYLCASSSKGLLQETQYFGPGTRLLVL.

There are many counts of this clone. The chain is built from TRBV6-5 and TRBJ1-2, with 7 nucleotides matching TRBD1. The J segment lost 4 bases and the V segment lost 6 bases, leaving 5 bases of the junction unmatched. The CDR3 runs to 13 residues. Germline V gives CDR1 MNHEY, CDR2 SVGAGI. The CDR3: CASRPQGVYGYTF. The CDR3 DNA is TGTGCCAGCAGGCCCCAGGGGGTCTATGGCTACACCTTC.

The table lists this clone with many counts. This rearrangement joins TRBV4-3 to TRBJ2-7, with 7 bases matching TRBD1. V gave up 6 bases and J gave up 3 bases; unmatched junction bases: 8. The CDR3 runs 14 residues. CDR1 and CDR2 from the germline V gene are LGHNA and YSLEER. The CDR3 sequence: CASSPGTAYYEQYF. DNA for the CDR3: TGCGCCAGCAGTCCCGGGACAGCGTACTACGAGCAGTACTTC.

This clone was counted at least ten times. The CDR3 DNA reads as TGTGCCAGCAGGGGGGGGGACAGGGCAGGGGGCTACACCTTC. Translating it yields CASRGGDRAGGYTF. J is TRBJ1-2 and V is TRBV28, with 9 bases fitting TRBD1. There are 14 residues in the CDR3. Per germline, CDR1 MDHEN and CDR2 SYDVKM. V was pared by 6 bases and J by 8 bases, with 10 bases of the junction left unmatched.

There are many counts of this clone. The rearrangement uses TRBV7-2 and TRBJ1-5; D not resolved. Germline CDR1 is SGHTA and CDR2 is FQGNSA. CDR3 length: 14 residues. Trimming shortened V by 4 bases and J by 2 bases, and 9 bases separated the two germline ends. CDR3 residues: CASSSVVGNQPQHF. The CDR3 nucleotides are TGTGCCAGCAGCTCCGTAGTAGGCAATCAGCCCCAGCATTTT.

In this sample, this clone turned up many times. V usage is TRBV29-1 and J usage is TRBJ2-3, with 7 positions matching TRBD2. Germline CDR1 and CDR2: SQVTM and ANQGSEA. Trimming took 2 bases from V and 4 from J; bases not matched to a gene: 3. The CDR3 spans 13 residues. The CDR3 sequence: CSVEWTSSDTQYF. The CDR3 nucleotides read TGCAGCGTTGAATGGACTAGTTCAGATACGCAGTATTTT.

This clone was seen repeatedly, ten times or more. V is TRBV6-6 and J is TRBJ1-1, with a weak D call TRBD1 (6 bases). This CDR3 is 13 amino acids long. Germline V gives CDR1 MNHNY, CDR2 SVGAGI (reference sequence). Trimming cost V 8 bases and J 4 bases, with 14 bases left between them. The CDR3 DNA is TGTGCCAGCGTAGGACAGTTCGGCACTGAAGCTTTCTTT. This translates into CASVGQFGTEAFF.

This clone was recorded many times. The chain joins TRBV19 to TRBJ2-7; 10 bases fit TRBD2. Germline assignment: CDR1 LNHDA and CDR2 SQIVND (reference sequence). After removal of 3 bases from V and 2 bases from J, the junction contained 4 bases not matched to a gene. The CDR3 totals 15 residues. The CDR3 DNA is TGTGCCAGTAGTATTCAAGCGGGAGGGACCTACGAGCAGTACTTC. It yields the protein CASSIQAGGTYEQYF.

This clone was counted ten times or more. The chain is built from TRBV30 and TRBJ1-5; TRBD1 aligns across 7 bases. V shed 0 bases and J 5 bases; nucleotides not matched to a gene: 7. The CDR3 is 15 residues long. CDR1 and CDR2 from the germline V gene are GTSNPN and SVGIG (reference sequence). Here the CDR3 reads CAWSVLGGLHQPQHF. CDR3 DNA sequence: TGTGCCTGGAGTGTCTTAGGGGGCCTCCATCAGCCCCAGCATTTT.

In its sample, this clone was seen many times. CDR3 DNA sequence: TGTGCCAGCAGCCCCGGGACAGGCGATCACGAGCAGTACTTC. Amino acids: CASSPGTGDHEQYF. The chain carries TRBV7-9 and TRBJ2-7; 8 bases are a match to TRBD1. Germline CDR1 reads SEHNR; CDR2 reads FQNEAQ (reference sequence). The CDR3 length is 14 residues. Losses at the gene ends were 5 bases for V and 5 bases for J; bases not matched to a gene: 8.

This clone occurred many times. The chain has TRBV29-1 and TRBJ2-5; D may be TRBD2 (6 bases). This CDR3 contains 12 residues. Germline V gene sequence: CDR1 SQVTM, CDR2 ANQGSEA. Trimming pared 5 bases from V and 4 bases from J, leaving 11 bases between. The CDR3 reads CSVMTGAETQYF. CDR3 sequence (DNA): TGCAGCGTTATGACGGGAGCAGAGACCCAGTACTTC.

A few counts support this clone. The rearrangement joins TRBV7-9 to TRBJ2-6; TRBD1 is a possible D gene (6 bases). The CDR3 consists of 15 residues. V lost 2 bases and J lost 4, with 9 bases in between. Germline V gene data show CDR1 as SEHNR and CDR2 as FQNEAQ (reference sequence). DNA of the CDR3: TGTGCCAGCAGCTTAAGGGGGTCCGGGGCCAACGTCCTGACTTTC. This translates into CASSLRGSGANVLTF.

This clone was found many times. The chain recombines TRBV19 with TRBJ2-7, with D tentatively TRBD2 (5 bases). This CDR3 contains 14 residues. Trimming shortened V by 1 base and J by 6 bases, and 13 bases separated the two germline ends. Germline CDR1 LNHDA, CDR2 SQIVND (reference sequence). CDR3 DNA sequence: TGTGCCAGTAGTATAGGACTGGGTAGCGCCGAGCAGTACTTC. It translates to CASSIGLGSAEQYF.

This clone was recorded many times. This chain links TRBV18 with TRBJ2-1; 8 nucleotides line up with TRBD2. The V gene end was trimmed by 3 bases and the J gene end by 10 bases; junction bases not matched to a gene: 8. Germline V lookup: CDR1 KGHSH, CDR2 LQKENI. CDR3 size: 14 residues. The CDR3 region is CASSPPAGGSEQFF. As DNA, the CDR3 is TGTGCCAGCTCACCTCCGGCGGGGGGCAGCGAGCAGTTCTTC.

Ten or more counts support this clone. The chain carries TRBV19 and TRBJ1-3, with D unresolved. V lost 5 bases and J lost 0, with 8 bases in between. This CDR3 has 14 amino acids. The germline V gene encodes CDR1 LNHDA and CDR2 SQIVND (reference sequence). The CDR3 reads CASSFLSSGNTIYF. DNA for the CDR3: TGTGCCAGTAGTTTCCTAAGCTCTGGAAACACCATATATTTT.